These 9 T cell receptor beta chains were all obtained from the same sample, sequenced in a study of blood T cell repertoires in COVID-19. Assay used: immunoSEQ multiplex PCR; TCRdb lists only in-frame clones, some missing. Of approximately 120,000 clones listed, 80% to 95% are singletons. Sequencing input: peripheral blood. The source is a man in his fifties with COVID-19, enrolled during active disease.

The CDR3 reads CASSASQTDRGLYEQYF. The CDR3 DNA is TGTGCCAGCAGTGCGTCCCAAACGGACAGGGGGCTGTACGAGCAGTACTTC. This chain connects TRBV2 to TRBJ2-7; 11 positions match TRBD1. Germline loops: CDR1 SNHLY, CDR2 FYNNEI. The ends lost 4 bases at V and 4 bases at J; junction bases unmatched: 12. CDR3 length equals 17 residues.

The chain is built from TRBV27 and TRBJ2-1; 7 nucleotides agree with TRBD2. This CDR3 comprises 17 residues. From germline, CDR1 is MNHEY and CDR2 SMNVEV (reference sequence). The J segment lost 0 bases and the V segment lost 2 bases, leaving 7 bases of the junction unmatched. CDR3: CASSLVGLVPSYNEQFF. For the CDR3, the DNA is TGTGCCAGCAGTTTAGTAGGACTAGTTCCCTCCTACAATGAGCAGTTCTTC.

The chain links TRBV6-5 to TRBJ2-5; perhaps TRBD1 as D (5 bases). V lost 3 bases to trimming and J lost 2 bases, with 10 bases between them. Germline assignment: CDR1 MNHEY and CDR2 SVGAGI. This CDR3 comprises 14 residues. The CDR3 nucleotides read TGTGCCAGCAGTTATGTAACAGGACAAGAGACCCAGTACTTC. It yields the protein CASSYVTGQETQYF.

This chain joins TRBV19 and TRBJ2-7, with TRBD1 as a possible D gene (6 bases). Trimming took off 10 bases at V and 0 bases at J, with 13 bases between the two ends. CDR1 and CDR2 (germline): LNHDA, SQIVND (reference sequence). The CDR3 is made up of 13 amino acids. CDR3 sequence reads: CATRGQSSYEQYF. The DNA for the CDR3 is TGTGCCACCAGGGGACAAAGCTCCTACGAGCAGTACTTC.

The V gene is TRBV4-1, the J gene TRBJ2-5; 10 bases are shared with TRBD2. The CDR3 is made up of 17 amino acids. Germline CDR1 and CDR2: MGHRA and YSYEKL. With 0 bases clipped from V and 5 bases from J, the junction kept 9 bases outside the gene matches. The DNA for the CDR3 is TGCGCCAGCAGCCAAGAGAGCGCTAGCGGGAGTGTGGAGACCCAGTACTTC. It specifies CASSQESASGSVETQYF.

The chain links TRBV4-2 to TRBJ1-2; 8 bases align to TRBD1. The CDR3 is 12 residues long. Germline values: CDR1 LGHNA, CDR2 YNFKEQ. V gave up 5 bases and J gave up 6 bases; unmatched junction bases: 2. The DNA of the CDR3 is TGTGCCAGCAGCATGACAGGGGATGGCTACACCTTC. Protein: CASSMTGDGYTF.

This clone turned up a few times. The chain recombines TRBV5-1 with TRBJ1-2, with D tentatively TRBD1 (6 bases). V was cut by 4 bases and J by 5 bases, with 18 bases left in between. Germline loops: CDR1 SGHRS, CDR2 YFSETQ. The CDR3 is made up of 15 amino acids. The CDR3 loop is CASSIQGGFSYGYTF. The CDR3, as DNA: TGCGCCAGCAGCATACAGGGAGGGTTTAGTTATGGCTACACCTTC.

V usage is TRBV5-6 and J usage is TRBJ2-7, with 8 positions matching TRBD1. The CDR3 covers 13 residues. Germline V gene data show CDR1 as SGHDT and CDR2 as YYEEEE. The ends lost 3 bases at V and 4 bases at J; junction bases unmatched: 3. The CDR3 nucleotides are TGTGCCAGCAGCTACGGACAGGGTTACGAGCAGTACGTC. It yields the protein CASSYGQGYEQYV.

The J gene is TRBJ2-1, the V gene TRBV19; D is unresolved. Germline V gene lookup returns CDR1 LNHDA and CDR2 SQIVND (reference sequence). V was cut by 5 bases and J by 0 bases, with 14 bases left in between. This CDR3 is 16 amino acids long. The CDR3 is CASSPPVRSSYNEQFF. The DNA of the CDR3 is TGTGCCAGTAGTCCCCCTGTACGGAGCTCCTACAATGAGCAGTTCTTC.